This T cell receptor beta chain was sequenced for a study of Ad26.COV2.S vaccination and SARS-CoV-2 variants. Broader study findings: Comparable non-spike TCR breadth was observed in vaccine and placebo recipients.

Treatment here: approximately 18 received Ad26.COV2.S at low or high dose, single or two shots; 5 received placebo; per-sample allocation not given. Day 63 after the first injection of vaccine or placebo was the sampling time. The vaccine antigen was prefusion-stabilized Wuhan SARS-CoV-2 spike. With regard to this clone: Its antigen is undetermined.

Germline CDR1 and CDR2: MNHEY and SMNVEV (reference sequence). The CDR3 is 13 amino acids. The J segment lost 6 bases and the V segment lost 6 bases, leaving 5 bases of the junction unmatched. TCRdb keeps only in-frame clones here, not all; method: immunoSEQ multiplex PCR. This table has 200,000 to 250,000 clones, approximately 88% appearing once. Material: peripheral blood, obtained in a trial of Ad26.COV2.S vaccine versus placebo. This receptor was obtained from a person aged 18-65 years who received the Ad26.COV2.S COVID-19 vaccine or a placebo. The chain uses TRBV27 and TRBJ1-5; 7 bases match TRBD1. DNA for the CDR3: TGTGCCAGCAGGAAGGGGGCCGGTCAGCCCCAGCATTTT. Amino acids: CASRKGAGQPQHF.